Many counts were recorded for the clone carrying this TCR beta chain. Its antigen is undetermined. The data were taken from a study of early T cells in non-severe SARS-CoV-2 infection. Points from the study as a whole: The matching step, a VDJdb search, favored anti-spike CD8 responses and missed private and CD4 specificities.

The CDR3 contains 16 residues. Trimming cost V 0 bases and J 2 bases, with 11 bases left between them. Germline CDR1 and CDR2: LGHNA and YSLEER. Individual cDNA molecules were tagged with unique molecular identifiers, the study reported. TCRdb reprocessed the 5' RACE reads via MiXCR and lists one record per CDR3 protein. The table has roughly 100,000 distinct CDR3 sequences, about 12% seen once. This chain connects TRBV4-3 to TRBJ1-3, with D maybe TRBD1 (6 bases). The sample taken for sequencing was whole blood. This TCR derives from an adult who was a healthcare worker with PCR-confirmed SARS-CoV-2 infection or an uninfected control (not recorded which). The CDR3 DNA reads as TGCGCCAGCAGCCAAGATTGGAGGGGGACTGGAAACACCATATATTTT. It codes for CASSQDWRGTGNTIYF.